The entry below describes one T cell receptor beta chain. V lost 1 base to trimming and J lost 5 bases, with 6 bases between them. The germline gives CDR1 SEHNR, CDR2 FQNEAQ (reference sequence). The CDR3 extends over 13 amino acids. Primers for the PCR totalled 60 Vbeta and 13 Jbeta. This table comes from immunoSEQ multiplex PCR, and its TCRdb copy is limited to in-frame clones, with some not included. The table includes 100,000 to 150,000 clones, roughly 80% detected once. This specimen belongs to a study of cytomegalovirus exposure and HLA in healthy donors. The sequencing sample was made of PBMCs. The rearrangement joins TRBV7-9 to TRBJ2-1, with D hard to call. This TCR was recovered from a boy under 18 in good health and CMV-seronegative. CDR3 in DNA: TGTGCCAGCAGCTTAGTGCTAGACAATGAGCAGTTCTTC. Residues: CASSLVLDNEQFF. Full variable domain (missing parts from reference TRBV7-9 and TRBJ2-1): DTGVSQNPRHKITKRGQNVTFRCDPISEHNRLYWYRQTLGQGPEFLTYFQNEAQLEKSRLLSDRFSAERPKGSFSTLEIQRTEQGDSAMYLCASSLVLDNEQFFGPGTRLTVL.